These 10 T cell receptor beta chains were all obtained from the same sample, sequenced in a study of regulatory T cells in long-lasting Graves disease. The authors built TCR beta libraries using iRepertoire HTBI primers and Arm-PCR of CDR3 regions. TCRdb used MiXCR to reprocess the multiplex PCR reads, holding one entry per CDR3 protein. The sample includes fewer than 400,000 distinct CDR3 sequences, around 20% of them seen just once. The time point here: persistent/refractory GD, antithyroid drugs over 5 years with positive TRAb. After RNA was extracted from PBMCs, the TCR library was made from it. Material: peripheral blood mononuclear cells (PBMCs), obtained when the disease was refractory, from a patient treated with antithyroid drugs. The receptors were sampled from a female donor with Graves disease.

A few counts support this clonotype. This chain uses TRBV5-1 with TRBJ1-1; unclear D gene. CDR3 size: 14 residues. Trimming shortened V by 1 base and J by 0 bases, and 7 bases separated the two germline ends. CDR1 is SGHRS and CDR2 is YFSETQ in the germline V gene. CDR3 protein: CASSLTVMNTEAFF. The CDR3 nucleotides read TGCGCCAGCAGCTTGACAGTTATGAACACTGAAGCTTTCTTT.

This clonotype was found many times. This sequence joins TRBV20-1 and TRBJ2-5, with D tentatively TRBD1 or TRBD2 (6 bases each). Germline-derived CDR1 and CDR2 are DFQATT and SNEGSKA (reference sequence). Trimming removed 2 bases from V and 5 bases from J, with 12 bases in between. The CDR3 totals 13 residues. The CDR3 DNA reads TGCAGTGCTAGAAGGGGGGCAGGGGAGACCCAGTACTTC. Encoded protein: CSARRGAGETQYF.

About this clonotype itself: Possible read error: a much larger clone is one base away. The chain recombines TRBV27 with TRBJ1-5, with D perhaps TRBD1 (6 bases). Germline V gene data show CDR1 as MNHEY and CDR2 as SMNVEV (reference sequence). The CDR3 consists of 14 residues. The CDR3 loop is CASSLTQGNRPQHF. In nucleotides, the CDR3 is TGTGCCAGCAGTTTAACTCAGGGGAATCGGCCCCAGCATTTT.

This clonotype has only a few counts. The rearrangement links TRBV30 to TRBJ2-7; no clear D. This CDR3 is built from 14 residues. Germline V CDR1 and CDR2: GTSNPN, SVGIG (reference sequence). The V and J ends lost 2 bases and 3 bases respectively, with 14 bases between them. This chain's CDR3 is CAWSPLTSNYEQYF. The CDR3 DNA sequence: TGTGCCTGGAGTCCACTGACATCGAACTACGAGCAGTACTTC. Complete variable domain (other parts from reference TRBV30 and TRBJ2-7): SQTIHQWPATLVQPVGSPLSLECTVEGTSNPNLYWYRQAAGRGLQLLFYSVGIGQISSEVPQNLSASRPQDRQFILSSKKLLLSDSGFYLCAWSPLTSNYEQYFGPGTRLTVT.

In the case of this clonotype: Lacking the conserved final phenylalanine or tryptophan, this CDR3 likely reflects a read error. The chain uses TRBV4-3 and TRBJ2-7; TRBD1 agrees at 8 bases. Losses at the gene ends were 4 bases for V and 3 bases for J; bases not matched to a gene: 5. The germline gives CDR1 LGHNA, CDR2 YSLEER. The CDR3 extends over 14 amino acids. Written as DNA, the CDR3 is TGCGCCAGCAGCCGGGGACAGGCGGACTACGAGCAGTACCTC. The encoded protein is CASSRGQADYEQYL.

This clonotype was found a few times. The chain links TRBV28 to TRBJ1-2; no definite D call. CDR3 size: 12 residues. CDR1 MDHEN and CDR2 SYDVKM come from the germline V gene. V dropped 1 base and J dropped 10 bases, with 10 bases sitting between them. CDR3 coding DNA: TGTGCCAGCAGTTTATTGGGGAGGGACTACACCTTC. Its translation: CASSLLGRDYTF.

The table lists this clonotype with a few counts. V usage is TRBV19 and J usage is TRBJ2-1; perhaps D is TRBD1 or TRBD2 (5 bases each). Trimming pared 6 bases from V and 5 bases from J, leaving 14 bases between. Germline CDR1 reads LNHDA; CDR2 reads SQIVND (reference sequence). This CDR3 has 14 amino acids. For the CDR3, the DNA is TGTGCCAGTAGACCCGGGACGCAACACAATGAGCAGTTCTTC. As protein: CASRPGTQHNEQFF.

The rearrangement uses TRBV24-1 and TRBJ2-5; 8 nucleotides agree with TRBD1. The V gene's germline CDR1 is KGHDR and CDR2 SFDVKD. V shed 4 bases and J 3 bases; nucleotides not matched to a gene: 6. CDR3 size: 15 residues. The CDR3 spells CATSEPGQAKETQYF. CDR3 DNA: TGTGCCACCAGTGAGCCGGGACAGGCCAAAGAGACCCAGTACTTC.

Concerning this clonotype itself: At one of its ends the junction is not consistent with the germline gene, which may arise from a read error. This chain connects TRBV20-1 to TRBJ1-1; possibly TRBD1 for D (5 bases). Germline-derived CDR1 and CDR2 are DFQATT and SNEGSKA (reference sequence). CDR3 size: 12 residues. The CDR3 DNA is TGCAGTGCCAGAGTCGGGGGCACTGAAGCTTTCTTT. Amino acid sequence: CSARVGGTEAFF.

This clonotype came up many times. V and J are TRBV30 and TRBJ1-2; D ambiguous. This CDR3 region has 12 residues. The germline CDR1 and CDR2 sequences are GTSNPN and SVGIG (reference sequence). V shed 7 bases and J shed 2 bases, with 11 bases lying between them. Here the CDR3 reads CASIGRNYGYTF. The CDR3 bases are TGTGCCTCGATCGGACGGAACTATGGCTACACCTTC.